The 31 T cell receptor beta chains below all came from one sample that was sequenced in a study of T-cell reconstitution after alpha-beta-depleted transplantation in children. The TCRbeta library was prepared with unique molecular identifiers. One entry per CDR3 protein results from TCRdb running MiXCR on the PCR reads. The table shows about 640,000 distinct CDR3 sequences, with roughly 17% occurring only once. The starting material was PBMCs from the stem cell graft donor, obtained from the stem cell graft. Receptors originate from a human donor who donated a stem cell graft to a child with acute myeloid leukemia.

This clonotype was observed a few times. The chain has TRBV5-6 and TRBJ2-7, with no clear D. With 2 bases removed from V and 5 bases from J, the gap between germline ends came to 17 bases. CDR1 SGHDT and CDR2 YYEEEE come from the germline V gene. The CDR3 sequence is 15 residues long. CDR3 DNA: TGTGCCAGCAGCTTTGGGTTCTCCCCGAGAGACGAGCAGTACTTC. Translating gives CASSFGFSPRDEQYF.

Comments on this clonotype: This may be a read error: a much more frequent sequence differs by one nucleotide. This chain links TRBV21-1 with TRBJ2-1; TRBD1 is the table's D call and was not checked against the DNA. TRBV21-1 is an annotated pseudogene. The CDR3 runs to 14 residues. The CDR3: CASMFPDSYNEQFF. The CDR3, as DNA: TGTGCCAGCATGTTCCCGGACAGCTACAATGAGCAGTTCTTC.

This chain uses TRBV20-1 with TRBJ2-3, with 7 bases that match TRBD1. Germline-derived CDR1 and CDR2 are DFQATT and SNEGSKA (reference sequence). V trimming: 0 bases; J trimming: 7 bases; junction bases outside the gene matches: 1. The CDR3 loop spans 12 amino acids. The DNA of the CDR3 is TGCAGTGCTAGAGATAGGGGGCATACGCAGTATTTT. This sequence encodes CSARDRGHTQYF.

Comment on this clonotype: Since a much larger clone is just one base distant, this may be a read error. J is TRBJ2-1 and V is TRBV10-3, with TRBD2 matching over 14 bases. CDR3 length: 18 amino acids. Trimming at V came to 10 bases and at J to 3 bases, leaving 14 bases not matched to a gene. Germline loops: CDR1 ENHRY, CDR2 SYGVKD. CDR3 sequence (DNA): TGTGCCACCAGAACCGGGACTAGCGGGGGACTACACTACAATGAGCAGTTCTTC. Amino acids: CATRTGTSGGLHYNEQFF.

The rearrangement joins TRBV7-9 to TRBJ2-7; D is undetermined. The CDR3 has 13 amino acids. Germline V lookup: CDR1 SEHNR, CDR2 FQNEAQ (reference sequence). The CDR3: CASSLGSSYDQYV. DNA of the CDR3: TGTGCCAGCAGCTTAGGATCCTCTTACGATCAGTACGTC.

The V gene is TRBV20-1, the J gene TRBJ1-5; D is uncertain. Trimming took 3 bases from V and 1 from J, leaving 10 bases between them. In germline, CDR1 is DFQATT, CDR2 SNEGSKA (reference sequence). The CDR3 length is 14 residues. CDR3 protein: CSASRGESNQPQHF. CDR3 nucleotide sequence: TGCAGTGCTAGTCGCGGGGAAAGCAATCAGCCCCAGCATTTT.

The genes are TRBV7-9 and TRBJ1-2; 9 bases are a match to TRBD1. With 4 bases clipped from V and 10 bases from J, the junction kept 10 bases outside the gene matches. Germline loops: CDR1 SEHNR, CDR2 FQNEAQ (reference sequence). CDR3 length equals 14 residues. In DNA, the CDR3 is TGTGCCAGCAGCTCTCCGGGACAGGGTTGGACCTACACCTTC. Its protein product is CASSSPGQGWTYTF.

In this sample, this clonotype turned up many times. V usage is TRBV12-3 or TRBV12-4 and J usage is TRBJ1-2; the D is unclear. This CDR3 comprises 12 residues. V was shortened by 4 bases and J by 8 bases, with 11 bases between the two germline ends. The CDR3 is CASSSGAGGYTF. The DNA of the CDR3 is TGTGCCAGCAGTTCGGGAGCTGGAGGCTACACCTTC.

This clonotype has more than one count but fewer than ten. The chain recombines TRBV20-1 with TRBJ1-3; 9 bases map to TRBD1. This CDR3 spans 16 amino acids. Germline V CDR1 and CDR2: DFQATT, SNEGSKA (reference sequence). The trim removed 0 bases at V and 0 bases at J, leaving 3 bases unmatched. CDR3 nucleotide sequence: TGCAGTGCTAGAGATGGGGGACAGGGCTCTGGAAACACCATATATTTT. It codes for CSARDGGQGSGNTIYF.

J is TRBJ2-7 and V is TRBV6-1; D perhaps matches TRBD1 (6 bases). This CDR3 is 14 amino acids long. Germline lookup yields CDR1 MNHNS and CDR2 SASEGT. V lost 6 bases and J lost 4, with 16 bases in between. CDR3 coding DNA: TGTGCCAGCAGACCTTTGACAGGTGAATACGAGCAGTACGTC. Amino acids: CASRPLTGEYEQYV.

V gene TRBV14 combines with J gene TRBJ2-1, with a weak D call TRBD1 (5 bases). Trimming removed 6 bases from V and 5 bases from J, with 11 bases in between. The length of the CDR3 is 13 residues. CDR1 is SGHDN and CDR2 is FVKESK in the germline V gene. CDR3 loop: CASSQLQDNEQFF. The CDR3 DNA is TGTGCCAGCAGTCAGTTACAGGACAATGAGCAGTTCTTC.

V gene TRBV9 combines with J gene TRBJ2-3; no clear D gene. Deletions cut 4 bases from V and 2 bases from J, with 14 bases between. CDR3 length: 15 amino acids. Per germline, CDR1 SGDLS and CDR2 YYNGEE. CDR3 sequence reads: CASSLKGTLTDTQYF. The CDR3 coding sequence is TGTGCCAGCAGCCTAAAGGGCACCCTCACAGATACGCAGTATTTT.

V usage is TRBV7-9 and J usage is TRBJ2-1, with a tentative D call TRBD2 (5 bases). This CDR3 region has 16 residues. V was shortened by 5 bases and J by 0 bases, with 14 bases between the two germline ends. Germline loops: CDR1 SEHNR, CDR2 FQNEAQ (reference sequence). CDR3 protein: CASSGRGSSSYNEQFF. Here the CDR3 DNA reads TGTGCCAGCAGCGGCCGGGGTTCCAGCTCCTACAATGAGCAGTTCTTC.

Many counts were recorded for this clonotype. The CDR3, as DNA: TGCAGCGTTGACCTTGACAGTAAGCCTGAGCAGTTCTTC. Amino acids: CSVDLDSKPEQFF. The chain is built from TRBV29-1 and TRBJ2-1, with D maybe TRBD1 (5 bases). Germline CDR1 reads SQVTM; CDR2 reads ANQGSEA. The CDR3 spans 13 residues. V was trimmed by 3 bases and J by 9 bases, leaving 15 bases between them.

This clonotype came up many times. CDR3 protein: CSVATTYEQYV. The CDR3 DNA reads TGCAGCGTTGCGACCACCTACGAGCAGTACGTC. V gene TRBV29-1 combines with J gene TRBJ2-7; no clear D gene. Germline CDR1 and CDR2: SQVTM and ANQGSEA. Trimming cost V 4 bases and J 2 bases, with 6 bases left between them. The CDR3 runs 11 residues.

The chain joins TRBV6-5 to TRBJ2-5; 8 positions agree with TRBD2. This CDR3 has 16 residues. The germline V gene has CDR1 MNHEY and CDR2 SVGAGI. After removal of 2 bases from V and 3 bases from J, the junction contained 8 bases not matched to a gene. The DNA of the CDR3 is TGTGCCAGCAGTTACCCACGGGGGACTAGGGAAGAGACCCAGTACTTC. Residues: CASSYPRGTREETQYF.

This clonotype appeared a single time. The V gene is TRBV30, the J gene TRBJ1-5, with 7 bases identical to TRBD1. With 2 bases clipped from V and 7 bases from J, the junction kept 11 bases outside the gene matches. The germline gives CDR1 GTSNPN, CDR2 SVGIG (reference sequence). The CDR3 sequence is 15 residues long. CDR3 sequence (DNA): TGTGCCTGGAGTAGGCAAGGAACAGGGGACCAGCCCCAGCATTTT. Translating it yields CAWSRQGTGDQPQHF.

This clonotype was found once. This chain links TRBV7-2 with TRBJ2-3; D call uncertain. Between the trimmed V and J ends, which lost 3 bases and 1 base, there was a span of 8 bases. Germline CDR1 is SGHTA and CDR2 is FQGNSA. The CDR3 is made up of 14 amino acids. CDR3 nucleotide sequence: TGTGCCAGCAGCTTTATCGGCCGCACAGATACGCAGTATTTT. Translated: CASSFIGRTDTQYF.

The chain has TRBV20-1 and TRBJ1-1; unclear D gene. This CDR3 comprises 15 residues. The V end was cut by 4 bases, the J end by 8 bases, with 23 bases between. The germline CDR1 and CDR2 sequences are DFQATT and SNEGSKA (reference sequence). The CDR3 DNA reads as TGCAGTGCTAAGAGACGGCCGGCGGGTGATAAAGAAGCTTTCTTT. Protein product: CSAKRRPAGDKEAFF.

This clonotype was seen repeatedly, ten times or more. The rearrangement uses TRBV10-3 and TRBJ2-2; possibly TRBD1 for D (6 bases). The germline V gene has CDR1 ENHRY and CDR2 SYGVKD. V was clipped by 9 bases and J by 2 bases, with 10 bases between them. This CDR3 spans 13 amino acids. The CDR3 nucleotides are TGTGCCATAATGGACAGCAACACCGGGGAGCTGTTTTTT. The encoded protein is CAIMDSNTGELFF.

This clonotype appeared many times. The chain couples TRBV20-1 to TRBJ2-5, with 7 nucleotides matching TRBD2. Germline trimming cut 7 bases from V and 3 bases from J; bases unmatched to any gene: 8. The CDR3 totals 13 residues. Germline V lookup: CDR1 DFQATT, CDR2 SNEGSKA (reference sequence). CDR3 protein: CSVQGGGEETQYF. Here the CDR3 DNA reads TGCAGTGTTCAAGGCGGGGGTGAAGAGACCCAGTACTTC.

In this sample, this clonotype turned up many times. The chain links TRBV29-1 to TRBJ2-1; the D gene is possibly TRBD1 (5 bases). The CDR3 length is 16 residues. Per germline, CDR1 SQVTM and CDR2 ANQGSEA. Trimming shortened V by 6 bases and J by 0 bases, and 18 bases separated the two germline ends. The CDR3 region is CSVPWGGDSSYNEQFF. The DNA of the CDR3 is TGCAGCGTCCCATGGGGCGGCGATAGCTCCTACAATGAGCAGTTCTTC.

This clonotype was seen a few times. V usage is TRBV12-3 or TRBV12-4 and J usage is TRBJ1-5; 9 bases align to TRBD1. The V and J ends lost 2 bases and 3 bases, in that order; junction bases with no gene match: 5. The CDR3 totals 16 residues. Here the CDR3 reads CASSLSSQGANQPQHF. Written as DNA, the CDR3 is TGTGCCAGCAGTTTATCCTCACAGGGGGCCAATCAGCCCCAGCATTTT.

The chain links TRBV20-1 to TRBJ2-5; 10 nucleotides align to TRBD2. CDR1 and CDR2 from the germline V gene are DFQATT and SNEGSKA (reference sequence). The CDR3 contains 14 residues. The V gene end was trimmed by 1 base and the J gene end by 5 bases; junction bases not matched to a gene: 4. CDR3: CSARGLAGVETQYF. The CDR3 coding sequence is TGCAGTGCTAGAGGCCTAGCGGGGGTGGAGACCCAGTACTTC.

Turning to this clonotype: This may be a read error: a much more frequent sequence differs by one nucleotide. The chain carries TRBV24-1 and TRBJ2-5; D is uncertain. CDR1 is KGHDR, CDR2 SFDVKD, per germline. The germline V and J ends were trimmed by 9 bases and 3 bases, with 1 base remaining between them. The CDR3 runs to 9 residues. CDR3 loop: CATEETQYF. CDR3 sequence (DNA): TGTGCCACCGAAGAGACCCAGTACTTC.

This clonotype was recorded at least ten times. The chain employs TRBV29-1 and TRBJ1-2; 9 bases line up with TRBD1. Looked up from germline, CDR1 is SQVTM and CDR2 is ANQGSEA. CDR3 length: 14 amino acids. The junction had 7 bases not matched to a gene; V was cut back by 5 bases and J by 3 bases. This chain's CDR3 is CSVTGTGRDYGYTF. CDR3 coding DNA: TGCAGCGTTACCGGGACAGGGCGCGACTATGGCTACACCTTC.

A word on this clonotype: As the CDR3 is not closed by the conserved phenylalanine or tryptophan, this likely results from a read error. The limits of the CDR3 on the DNA are not certain, so only TCRdb's listed CDR3 is given. The chain is built from TRBV21-1 and TRBJ2-1; the table's D call, TRBD1, has no DNA check behind it. TRBV21-1 is a pseudogene locus. The CDR3 is 8 residues long, counting both termini. This chain's CDR3 is CASQGRRG.

The chain carries TRBV5-5 and TRBJ2-7; the D call may be TRBD1 or TRBD2 (5 bases each). The CDR3 length is 14 residues. Trimming took 4 bases from V and 5 from J, leaving 16 bases between them. CDR1 is SGHKS and CDR2 is YYEKEE in the germline V gene (reference sequence). The CDR3 loop is CASSPEGWQHEQYF. For the CDR3, the DNA is TGTGCCAGCAGCCCCGAGGGGTGGCAACACGAGCAGTACTTC.

This clonotype was counted at least ten times. This chain connects TRBV29-1 to TRBJ2-3, with D possibly matching TRBD1 (6 bases). Germline loops: CDR1 SQVTM, CDR2 ANQGSEA. The V end lost 4 bases, the J end lost 1 base, and 9 bases lay between the germline ends. This CDR3 region has 13 residues. The CDR3 is CSVASGGTDTQYF. The DNA for the CDR3 is TGCAGCGTTGCCTCAGGGGGCACAGATACGCAGTATTTT.

This clonotype showed up many times. This chain joins TRBV20-1 and TRBJ2-5; 7 bases fit TRBD2. CDR1 and CDR2 from the germline V gene are DFQATT and SNEGSKA (reference sequence). The CDR3 is 15 residues long. Trimming took 1 base from V and 4 from J; bases not matched to a gene: 9. The CDR3 is CSARGGRTSAETQYF. The DNA for the CDR3 is TGCAGTGCTAGAGGTGGGAGAACTAGCGCAGAGACCCAGTACTTC.

The chain recombines TRBV20-1 with TRBJ2-3; no clear D. CDR3 length equals 14 residues. Trimming removed 4 bases at V and 1 base at J, with 12 bases between. CDR1 and CDR2 (germline): DFQATT, SNEGSKA (reference sequence). As DNA, the CDR3 is TGCAGTGCTAAAGGGTACACCCGCACAGATACGCAGTATTTT. Translating gives CSAKGYTRTDTQYF.